The 18 T cell receptor beta chains below were found in one sample sequenced in a study of blood T cell repertoires in COVID-19. The assay was immunoSEQ multiplex PCR, and TCRdb's table has in-frame clones only and misses some. The sample shows roughly 200,000 clones, just over 85% of them seen only once. The sequencing input was peripheral blood. The origin of the receptors is a man younger than 30 with active or convalescent COVID-19.

This rearrangement joins TRBV3-1 (or the pseudogene TRBV3-2) to TRBJ2-4; D remains unclear. The germline V gene has CDR1 LGHDT and CDR2 YNNKEL (reference sequence). V gave up 2 bases and J gave up 6 bases, with 14 bases separating them. This CDR3 contains 15 residues. The CDR3 protein is CASSQPGKSGNIQYF. The CDR3 DNA follows: TGTGCCAGCAGCCAACCCGGAAAGTCGGGAAACATTCAGTACTTC.

The chain is built from TRBV18 and TRBJ1-1; 7 bases are a match to TRBD1. CDR1 is KGHSH and CDR2 is LQKENI in the germline V gene. The junction had 3 bases not matched to a gene; V was cut back by 7 bases and J by 1 base. The CDR3 is made up of 13 amino acids. The CDR3 sequence is CASLGQQNTEAFF. In nucleotides, the CDR3 is TGTGCCAGCTTGGGACAGCAGAACACTGAAGCTTTCTTT.

The chain couples TRBV10-2 to TRBJ1-1; 7 bases match TRBD1. The J segment lost 3 bases and the V segment lost 5 bases, leaving 6 bases of the junction unmatched. The CDR3 covers 14 residues. CDR1 is WSHSY, CDR2 SAAADI, per germline. The CDR3 is CASSLDRWDTEAFF. In DNA form, the CDR3 reads TGCGCCAGCAGTCTGGACAGGTGGGACACTGAAGCTTTCTTT.

This clone was counted once. The V and J genes are TRBV24-1 and TRBJ2-1, with a possible D match to TRBD2 (5 bases). The CDR3 is 14 residues long. Germline CDR1 reads KGHDR; CDR2 reads SFDVKD. Between the trimmed V and J ends, which lost 0 bases and 5 bases, there was a span of 7 bases. Written as DNA, the CDR3 is TGTGCCACCAGTGATTTGCGGGGAGACAATGAGCAGTTCTTC. Translating gives CATSDLRGDNEQFF.

In its sample, this clone was seen once. The chain carries TRBV19 and TRBJ1-5; D remains ambiguous. Trimming pared 6 bases from V and 7 bases from J, leaving 10 bases between. The germline gives CDR1 LNHDA, CDR2 SQIVND (reference sequence). There are 12 residues in the CDR3. CDR3 sequence reads: CASRGGNQPQHF. Written as DNA, the CDR3 is TGTGCCAGTAGAGGAGGGAACCAGCCCCAGCATTTT.

The chain combines TRBV2 with TRBJ2-4; D is perhaps TRBD1 (6 bases). The CDR3 totals 16 residues. V lost 4 bases and J lost 0, with 13 bases in between. Germline loops: CDR1 SNHLY, CDR2 FYNNEI. Here the CDR3 reads CASSAGQSVAKNIQYF. The CDR3 nucleotides are TGTGCCAGCAGTGCTGGACAGTCAGTAGCCAAAAACATTCAGTACTTC.

V is TRBV10-3 and J is TRBJ1-2; D uncertain. The CDR3 covers 15 residues. Germline CDR1 ENHRY, CDR2 SYGVKD. V was shortened by 2 bases and J by 5 bases, with 15 bases between the two germline ends. In DNA, the CDR3 is TGTGCCATCAGTGAGGGTGGGAGCCCCGTATATGGCTACACCTTC. This sequence encodes CAISEGGSPVYGYTF.

This chain connects TRBV9 to TRBJ2-7; D remains ambiguous. Germline-derived CDR1 and CDR2 are SGDLS and YYNGEE. Deletions cut 3 bases from V and 2 bases from J, with 15 bases between. CDR3 length: 15 amino acids. CDR3 region: CASSAGPTQTYEQYF. The CDR3 DNA reads as TGTGCCAGCAGCGCGGGTCCGACTCAAACCTACGAGCAGTACTTC.

The chain couples TRBV11-2 to TRBJ1-6, with 7 bases matching TRBD1. Germline loops: CDR1 SGHAT, CDR2 FQNNGV. V lost 5 bases, J lost 6 bases, and 7 bases stayed unmatched. The length of the CDR3 is 15 residues. CDR3 bases: TGTGCCAGCAGCCCAGTGACAGGGATTAATTCACCCCTCCACTTT. Protein sequence: CASSPVTGINSPLHF. Drawing the rest from reference TRBV11-2 and TRBJ1-6, the complete variable domain is EAGVAQSPRYKIIEKRQSVAFWCNPISGHATLYWYQQILGQGPKLLIQFQNNGVVDDSQLPKDRFSAERLKGVDSTLKIQPAKLEDSAVYLCASSPVTGINSPLHFGNGTRLTVT.

This clone was picked up one time. The rearrangement links TRBV27 to TRBJ2-7, with a weak D call TRBD2 (6 bases). Germline CDR1 MNHEY, CDR2 SMNVEV (reference sequence). The CDR3 length is 14 residues. V lost 5 bases and J lost 1, with 12 bases in between. DNA for the CDR3: TGTGCCAGCAGTACGGGACTCCAGTCCTACGAGCAGTACTTC. It translates to CASSTGLQSYEQYF.

The chain combines TRBV27 with TRBJ1-2, with 8 bases matching TRBD1. Germline lookup yields CDR1 MNHEY and CDR2 SMNVEV (reference sequence). After removal of 4 bases from V and 4 bases from J, the junction contained 8 bases not matched to a gene. The CDR3 has 15 amino acids. The CDR3 nucleotides read TGTGCCAGCAGTTGGGCAGGGGGCGCGGTCTATGGCTACACCTTC. It translates to CASSWAGGAVYGYTF.

The chain uses TRBV7-8 and TRBJ1-3; no clear D gene. CDR1 and CDR2 from the germline V gene are SGHVS and FQNEAQ. This CDR3 region has 14 residues. Trimming stripped 5 bases from V and 4 bases from J, with 12 bases between. CDR3 protein: CASSEAGSGNTIYF. Here the CDR3 DNA reads TGTGCCAGCAGCGAGGCGGGGAGCGGAAACACCATATATTTT.

This clone was detected a few times. The J gene is TRBJ1-6, the V gene TRBV2; no clear D gene. Germline V CDR1 and CDR2: SNHLY, FYNNEI. Trimming removed 2 bases at V and 4 bases at J, with 3 bases between. CDR3 length: 13 residues. The CDR3 sequence is CASSEQYNSPLHF. The DNA for the CDR3 is TGTGCCAGCAGTGAACAGTATAATTCACCCCTCCACTTT.

V and J are TRBV5-1 and TRBJ2-7; D assignment may be TRBD1 or TRBD2 (5 bases each). Trimming left V 4 bases short and J 6 bases short, with 11 bases between. Germline CDR1 is SGHRS and CDR2 is YFSETQ. The CDR3 contains 12 residues. The CDR3 protein is CASSLGRAEQYF. CDR3 in DNA: TGCGCCAGCAGCCTGGGGCGGGCCGAGCAGTACTTC.

In its sample, this clone was seen once. The V gene is TRBV27, the J gene TRBJ2-3, with 8 bases matching TRBD1. The CDR3 contains 16 residues. The V gene's germline CDR1 is MNHEY and CDR2 SMNVEV (reference sequence). The junction had 8 bases not matched to a gene; V was cut back by 4 bases and J by 2 bases. The CDR3 nucleotides read TGTGCCAGCAGTTCGACAGGGGACCCCTACACAGATACGCAGTATTTT. Protein sequence: CASSSTGDPYTDTQYF.

The CDR3 spells CASSSRRDRGLDEQYF. The DNA for the CDR3 is TGTGCCAGTAGTTCCCGCCGGGACAGGGGGTTGGACGAGCAGTACTTC. V usage is TRBV19 and J usage is TRBJ2-7; 11 bases align to TRBD1. The CDR3 spans 16 residues. Germline V gene sequence: CDR1 LNHDA, CDR2 SQIVND (reference sequence). The V and J ends lost 5 bases and 5 bases, in that order; junction bases with no gene match: 11.

The V call is TRBV4-1, the J call TRBJ1-2; maybe TRBD1 (6 bases). The CDR3 is 16 residues long. Germline V gives CDR1 MGHRA, CDR2 YSYEKL. Trimming cost V 0 bases and J 7 bases, with 18 bases left between them. CDR3 in DNA: TGCGCCAGCAGCCAAGAATATACAGGGTTTAATACTGGCTACACCTTC. This translates into CASSQEYTGFNTGYTF.

This clone has just a few counts. This CDR3 is CASLGTVTNYGYTF. The CDR3 region has the DNA TGTGCCAGCCTCGGCACAGTAACAAACTATGGCTACACCTTC. The V call is TRBV2, the J call TRBJ1-2; D remains ambiguous. The CDR3 is 14 residues long. Deletions cut 8 bases from V and 2 bases from J, with 15 bases between. Looked up from germline, CDR1 is SNHLY and CDR2 is FYNNEI.